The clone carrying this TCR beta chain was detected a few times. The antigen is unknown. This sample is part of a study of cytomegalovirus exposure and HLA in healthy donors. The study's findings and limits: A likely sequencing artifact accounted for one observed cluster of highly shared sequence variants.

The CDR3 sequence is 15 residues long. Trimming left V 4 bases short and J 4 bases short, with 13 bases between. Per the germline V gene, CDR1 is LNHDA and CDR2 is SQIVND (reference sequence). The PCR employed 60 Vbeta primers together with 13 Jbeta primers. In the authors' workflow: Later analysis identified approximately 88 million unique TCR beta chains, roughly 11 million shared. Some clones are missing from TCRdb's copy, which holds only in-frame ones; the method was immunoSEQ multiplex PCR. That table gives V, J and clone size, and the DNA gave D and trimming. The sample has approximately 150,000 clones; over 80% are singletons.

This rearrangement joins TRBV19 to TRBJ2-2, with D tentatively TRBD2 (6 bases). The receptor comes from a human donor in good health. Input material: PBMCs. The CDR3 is CASSSRWGVTGELFF. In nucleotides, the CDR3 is TGTGCCAGTAGTAGCCGTTGGGGGGTCACCGGGGAGCTGTTTTTT. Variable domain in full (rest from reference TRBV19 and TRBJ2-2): DGGITQSPKYLFRKEGQNVTLSCEQNLNHDAMYWYRQDPGQGLRLIYYSQIVNDFQKGDIAEGYSVSREKKESFPLTVTSAQKNPTAFYLCASSSRWGVTGELFFGEGSRLTVL.